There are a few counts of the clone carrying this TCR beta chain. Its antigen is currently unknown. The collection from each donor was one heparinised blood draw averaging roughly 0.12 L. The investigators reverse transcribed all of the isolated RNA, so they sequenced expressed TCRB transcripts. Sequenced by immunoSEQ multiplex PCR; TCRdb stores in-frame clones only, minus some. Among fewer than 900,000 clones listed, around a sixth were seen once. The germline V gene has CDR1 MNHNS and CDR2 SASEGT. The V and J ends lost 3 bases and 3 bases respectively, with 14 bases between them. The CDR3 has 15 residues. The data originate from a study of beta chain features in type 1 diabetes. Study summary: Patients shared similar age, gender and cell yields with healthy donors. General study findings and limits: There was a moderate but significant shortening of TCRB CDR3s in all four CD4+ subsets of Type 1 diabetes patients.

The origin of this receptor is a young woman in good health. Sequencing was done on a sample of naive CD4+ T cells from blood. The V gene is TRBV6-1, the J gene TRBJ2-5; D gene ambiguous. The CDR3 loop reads CASSDYSRTKETQYF. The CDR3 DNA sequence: TGTGCCAGCAGTGATTATTCTAGGACCAAAGAGACCCAGTACTTC.